This is a list of T cell receptor beta chains from one sample in a study of lymphopenia after photon versus proton radiotherapy. Repertoires were generated with immunoSEQ multiplex PCR, while TCRdb's copy carries only in-frame clones and drops some. The table records around 42,000 clones, 85% of them present only once. Sequencing used peripheral blood, obtained from a patient treated with photon-based radiotherapy. These receptors were obtained from a man aged 40-55 years with gastric cancer. The CDR3 runs from the conserved cysteine through the conserved F or W. Fields, in order: V gene, D gene, J gene, CDR3 protein, CDR3 DNA. The D gene is left open where the match is weak.

V: TRBV7-9; D: -; J: TRBJ1-1; CDR3: CASSTRRLTGTEAFF; DNA: TGTGCCAGCAGCACCAGACGCCTCACAGGCACTGAAGCTTTCTTT
V: TRBV5-5; D: -; J: TRBJ2-7; CDR3: CASSPDPRVGEQYF; DNA: TGTGCCAGCAGCCCGGACCCCAGGGTGGGCGAGCAGTACTTC
V: TRBV5-1; D: -; J: TRBJ1-5; CDR3: CASSESGGNHQPQHF; DNA: TGCGCCAGCAGTGAGTCGGGAGGGAACCATCAGCCCCAGCATTTT
V: TRBV7-2; D: -; J: TRBJ1-2; CDR3: CASRTRAGGYTF; DNA: TGTGCCAGCAGGACCCGGGCGGGTGGCTACACCTTC
V: TRBV29-1; D: TRBD1; J: TRBJ1-1; CDR3: CSVDRGGMNTEAFF; DNA: TGCAGCGTGGACAGGGGAGGAATGAACACTGAAGCTTTCTTT
V: TRBV23-1; D: -; J: TRBJ1-2; CDR3: CASRRQGKGDGYTF; DNA: TGCGCCAGCAGACGGCAGGGTAAGGGAGATGGCTACACCTTC
V: TRBV19; D: -; J: TRBJ1-2; CDR3: CASRRDSPRVYTF; DNA: TGTGCCAGTAGGCGAGACAGCCCGCGAGTCTACACCTTC
V: TRBV27; D: -; J: TRBJ2-3; CDR3: CASSNTRGAGAITDTQYF; DNA: TGTGCCAGCAGCAACACAAGAGGGGCAGGGGCGATCACAGATACGCAGTATTTT
V: TRBV10-3; D: TRBD2; J: TRBJ2-1; CDR3: CAITGGPGVNEQFF; DNA: TGTGCCATCACGGGGGGACCTGGGGTCAATGAGCAGTTCTTC
V: TRBV30; D: -; J: TRBJ1-1; CDR3: CAWNEAASPIMNTEAFF; DNA: TGTGCCTGGAATGAGGCGGCGTCTCCGATTATGAACACTGAAGCTTTCTTT
V: TRBV5-4; D: TRBD1; J: TRBJ2-3; CDR3: CASSPQGQMISDTQYF; DNA: TGTGCCAGCAGCCCACAGGGGCAAATGATATCAGATACGCAGTATTTT
V: TRBV6-6; D: TRBD2; J: TRBJ2-3; CDR3: CASSYGGGRADTQYF; DNA: TGTGCCAGCAGTTACGGGGGGGGAAGGGCAGATACGCAGTATTTT
V: TRBV2; D: TRBD2; J: TRBJ2-1; CDR3: CASSGGGLYNEQFF; DNA: TGTGCCAGCAGCGGCGGGGGACTCTACAATGAGCAGTTCTTC
V: TRBV5-4; D: TRBD1; J: TRBJ2-6; CDR3: CASSPVGTGASGANVLTF; DNA: TGTGCCAGCAGCCCCGTGGGGACAGGGGCATCTGGGGCCAACGTCCTGACTTTC
V: TRBV5-4; D: TRBD1; J: TRBJ1-3; CDR3: CASFFRDRGSGNTIYF; DNA: TGTGCCAGCTTTTTCCGGGACAGGGGATCTGGAAACACCATATATTTT
V: TRBV19; D: -; J: TRBJ2-7; CDR3: CASSARLGAGYEQYF; DNA: TGTGCCAGTAGTGCGAGACTAGGAGCTGGCTACGAGCAGTACTTC
V: TRBV10-3; D: TRBD1; J: TRBJ1-2; CDR3: CAISEGTVYGYTF; DNA: TGTGCCATCAGTGAGGGGACAGTCTATGGCTACACCTTC